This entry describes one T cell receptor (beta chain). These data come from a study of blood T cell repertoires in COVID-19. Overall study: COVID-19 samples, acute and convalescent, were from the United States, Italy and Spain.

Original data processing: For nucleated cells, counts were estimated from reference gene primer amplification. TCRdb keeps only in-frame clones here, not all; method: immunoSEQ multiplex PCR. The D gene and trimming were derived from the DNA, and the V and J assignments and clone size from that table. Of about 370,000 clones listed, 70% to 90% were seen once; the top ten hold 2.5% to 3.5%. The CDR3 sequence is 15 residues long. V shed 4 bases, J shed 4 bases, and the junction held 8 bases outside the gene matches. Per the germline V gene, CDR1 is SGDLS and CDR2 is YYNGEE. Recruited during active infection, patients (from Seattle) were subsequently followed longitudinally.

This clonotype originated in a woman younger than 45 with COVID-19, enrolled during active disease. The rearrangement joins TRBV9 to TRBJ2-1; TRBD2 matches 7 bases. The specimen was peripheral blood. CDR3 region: CASSPSSGPYNEQFF. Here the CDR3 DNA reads TGTGCCAGCAGCCCCTCTAGCGGACCATACAATGAGCAGTTCTTC.